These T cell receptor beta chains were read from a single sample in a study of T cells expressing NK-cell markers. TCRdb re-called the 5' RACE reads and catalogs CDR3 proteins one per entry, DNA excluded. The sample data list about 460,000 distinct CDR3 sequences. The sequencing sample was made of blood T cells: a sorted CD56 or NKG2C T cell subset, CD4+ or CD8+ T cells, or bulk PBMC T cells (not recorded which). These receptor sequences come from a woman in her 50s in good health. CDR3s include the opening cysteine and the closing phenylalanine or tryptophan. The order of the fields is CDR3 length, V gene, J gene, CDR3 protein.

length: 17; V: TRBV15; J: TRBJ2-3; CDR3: CATSRGGAGGSTDTQYF
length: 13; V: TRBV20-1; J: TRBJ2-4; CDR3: CSARDQGEGIQYF
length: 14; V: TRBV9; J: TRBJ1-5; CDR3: CASSVAGEVQPQHF
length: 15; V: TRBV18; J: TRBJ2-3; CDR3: CASSRWTGDTDTQYF
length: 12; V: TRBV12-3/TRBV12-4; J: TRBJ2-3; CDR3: CASSVLRDTQYF
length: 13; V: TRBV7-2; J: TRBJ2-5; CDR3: CASSEGLGETQYF
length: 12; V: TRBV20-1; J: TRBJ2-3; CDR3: CSAPMDVETQYF
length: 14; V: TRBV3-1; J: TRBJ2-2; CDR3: CASSQDTGLRGLFF
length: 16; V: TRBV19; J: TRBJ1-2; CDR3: CASSSLGQGRYYGYTF
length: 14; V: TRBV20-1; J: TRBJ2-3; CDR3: CSATWLTSTDTQYF
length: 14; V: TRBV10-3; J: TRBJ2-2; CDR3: CAIRPGKNTGELFF
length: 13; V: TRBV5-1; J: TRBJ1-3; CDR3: CASRMWTGNTIYF
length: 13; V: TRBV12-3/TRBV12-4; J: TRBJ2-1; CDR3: CASRGQLKGLSFF
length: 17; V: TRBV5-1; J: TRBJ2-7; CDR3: CASSLSNRAAGGYEQYF
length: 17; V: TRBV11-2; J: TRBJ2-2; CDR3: CASHHWVRVSENGELFF
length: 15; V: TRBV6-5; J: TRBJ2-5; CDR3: CASSLPGPLQETQYF
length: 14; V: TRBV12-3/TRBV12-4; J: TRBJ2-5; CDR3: CASSFLDSQETQYF
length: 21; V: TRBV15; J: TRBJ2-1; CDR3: CATSRGPGTSGTSSSYNEQFF
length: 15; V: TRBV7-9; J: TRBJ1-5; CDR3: CASSSPGVSNQPQHF
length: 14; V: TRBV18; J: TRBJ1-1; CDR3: CASSPRVMNTEAFF
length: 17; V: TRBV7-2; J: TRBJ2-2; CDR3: CASSLDRPGRGTGELFF
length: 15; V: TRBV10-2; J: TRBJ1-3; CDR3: CASSEVLDLGNTIYF
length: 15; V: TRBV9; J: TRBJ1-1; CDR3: CASSERTAPNTEAFF
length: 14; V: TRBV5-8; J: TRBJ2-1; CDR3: CASSLYEGAGEQFF
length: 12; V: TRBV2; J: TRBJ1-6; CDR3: CASRDPDRALHF
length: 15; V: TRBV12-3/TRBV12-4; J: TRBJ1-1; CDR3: CASSPQPGPNTEAFF
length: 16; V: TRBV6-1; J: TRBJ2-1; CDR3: CASSVGRERTYNEQFF
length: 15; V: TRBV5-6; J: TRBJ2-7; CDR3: CASSGTGPISYEQYF
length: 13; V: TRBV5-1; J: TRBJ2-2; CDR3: CASSPDWAGELFF
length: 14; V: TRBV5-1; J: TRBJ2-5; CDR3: CASGTAGVDETQYF
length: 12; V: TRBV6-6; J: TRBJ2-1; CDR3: CASSYDYNEQFF
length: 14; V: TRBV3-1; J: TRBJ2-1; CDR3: CASSQSSSYNEQFF
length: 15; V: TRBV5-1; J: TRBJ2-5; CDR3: CASSLVGHLQETQYF